These T cell receptor beta chains were read from a single sample in a study of early T cells in non-severe SARS-CoV-2 infection. TCRdb re-analysed the 5' RACE reads in MiXCR, keeping a single row per CDR3 protein. This sample has around 25,000 distinct CDR3 sequences, with 4.5% to 7% found just once. Sequencing was performed on whole blood. The receptor source for this set is an adult who was a healthcare worker with PCR-confirmed SARS-CoV-2 infection or an uninfected control (not recorded which). Both conserved end residues are part of each CDR3. A D gene is named only where the DNA matches it firmly. Clone sizes are given selectively: once, few, many, or a class where the clone is expanded.

d_call j_call v_call clone_size cdr3_nt cdr3_aa
TRBD1 TRBJ1-4 TRBV5-1 NA TGCGCCAGCAGCTTGGCGGGACAGGGCAGGGGTAATGAAAAACTGTTTTTT CASSLAGQGRGNEKLFF
TRBD2 TRBJ2-3 TRBV5-1 many TGCGCCAGCAGGAACAGCGGGGGCACAGATACGCAGTATTTT CASRNSGGTDTQYF
NA TRBJ1-4 TRBV28 many TGTGCCAGCACGGTGGGCAGTACGAATGAAAAACTGTTTTTT CASTVGSTNEKLFF
TRBD2 TRBJ2-1 TRBV12-3/TRBV12-4 many TGTGCCAGCACTACTAGCGGGACCTACAATGAGCAGTTCTTC CASTTSGTYNEQFF
NA TRBJ1-1 TRBV6-2/TRBV6-3 many TGTGCCAGCAGTTACTCGAGACTGGCGAACACTGAAGCTTTCTTT CASSYSRLANTEAFF
NA TRBJ1-2 TRBV15 many TGTGCCACCAGCATGGAACGGGGGCTCGGCTACACCTTC CATSMERGLGYTF
NA TRBJ2-1 TRBV28 many TGTGCCAGCAGTTTCTCCAACAATGAGCAGTTCTTC CASSFSNNEQFF
NA TRBJ1-1 TRBV18 many TGTGCCAGCTCACCGGGACAACTCAACACTGAAGCTTTCTTT CASSPGQLNTEAFF
TRBD1 TRBJ2-7 TRBV7-9 many TGTGCCAGCAGCTTGGGGACAGAAATCTACGAGCAGTACTTC CASSLGTEIYEQYF
NA TRBJ2-7 TRBV11-2 many TGTGCCAGCAGCTTTGGGTTCTCCTACGAGCAGTACTTC CASSFGFSYEQYF
NA TRBJ2-5 TRBV3-2 NA TGTGCCAGCAGCCAAGATAACGTCTTTGGAGAGACCCAGTACTTC CASSQDNVFGETQYF
NA TRBJ2-5 TRBV7-9 many TGTGCCAGCAGCCCCGACACCCACAGGGGAGGAGGGAAAGAGACCCAGTACTTC CASSPDTHRGGGKETQYF
TRBD2 TRBJ2-5 TRBV12-3/TRBV12-4 NA TGTGCCAGCAAACTAGCGGCGGAAGAGACCCAGTACTTC CASKLAAEETQYF
TRBD1 TRBJ2-7 TRBV12-3/TRBV12-4 NA TGTGCCAGCAGTTCTGACAGGGCCCACGAGCAGTACTTC CASSSDRAHEQYF
NA TRBJ2-7 TRBV12-3/TRBV12-4 many TGTGCCAGCAGTTACCGACAGGCTACCTCCTACGAGCAGTACTTC CASSYRQATSYEQYF
NA TRBJ1-1 TRBV5-1 many TGCGCCAGCAGCCTACTAAGACAGGACGCTGAAGCTTTCTTT CASSLLRQDAEAFF
TRBD1 TRBJ1-5 TRBV20-1 NA TGCAGTGCTGAGGACAGGGGGAGGGATCAGCCCCAGCATTTT CSAEDRGRDQPQHF
NA TRBJ2-5 TRBV5-5 NA TGTGCCAGCAGCTTGGTAGTAGTGAAAGAGACCCAGTACTTC CASSLVVVKETQYF
NA TRBJ2-3 TRBV5-5 many TGTGCCAGCAGCTTGTCGCGCGATACGCAGTATTTT CASSLSRDTQYF
NA TRBJ1-5 TRBV18 many TGTGCCAGCTCACCGCCACCCCAGAACTCTAGCAATCAGCCCCAGCATTTT CASSPPPQNSSNQPQHF
NA TRBJ2-2 TRBV19 many TGTGCCAGTAGCCCTACACCGAACACCGGGGAGCTGTTTTTT CASSPTPNTGELFF
NA TRBJ1-2 TRBV6-5 NA TGTGCCAGCAGAACAGGGAACTATGGCTACACCTTC CASRTGNYGYTF
NA TRBJ2-7 TRBV6-1 many TGTGCCACCTGGGGAGTGGAGGCCCCCCCCTACGAGCAGTACTTC CATWGVEAPPYEQYF
TRBD2 TRBJ2-3 TRBV9 many TGTGCCAGCAGCGCCGGACTAGACCGCACAGATACGCAGTATTTT CASSAGLDRTDTQYF
TRBD1 TRBJ2-5 TRBV23-1 many TGCGCCAGCAGTCAATTTCGACACAGGGGGACCCGAGAGGAGACCCAGTACTTC CASSQFRHRGTREETQYF
TRBD1 TRBJ2-5 TRBV29-1 many TGCAGCGTTGACAGCCCGGGACAGCAAGAGACCCAGTACTTC CSVDSPGQQETQYF